The 27 T cell receptor beta chains below all came from one sample that was sequenced in a study of neurological immune-mediated disorders. TCRdb reprocessed the 5' RACE reads with MiXCR, giving one entry per CDR3 protein. The sample carries approximately 89,000 distinct CDR3 sequences, about 13% recorded once. Time point noted: longitudinal time-point 2. The sample consisted of PBMCs. Receptor source: a female donor with HTLV-1-associated myelopathy (HAM/TSP).

Ten or more counts support this clonotype. The chain couples TRBV29-1 to TRBJ1-3; D remains ambiguous. Germline assignment: CDR1 SQVTM and CDR2 ANQGSEA. The V and J ends lost 4 bases and 3 bases respectively, with 7 bases between them. The CDR3 is made up of 12 amino acids. CDR3 sequence (DNA): TGCAGCGTTGCGGGCTTTGGAAACACCATATATTTT. This codes for CSVAGFGNTIYF.

This clonotype showed up many times. The rearrangement uses TRBV20-1 and TRBJ2-3; D possibly uses TRBD1 or TRBD2 (6 bases each). This CDR3 has 15 amino acids. V lost 2 bases and J 4 bases, leaving 16 bases between the germline ends. Germline V gives CDR1 DFQATT, CDR2 SNEGSKA (reference sequence). As DNA, the CDR3 is TGCAGTGCTAGAAAGGGGGGTTACAGGTCAGATACGCAGTATTTT. As protein: CSARKGGYRSDTQYF.

This clonotype was observed at least ten times. The gene calls are TRBV19 and TRBJ1-6; a possible D gene is TRBD1 (5 bases). With 4 bases removed from V and 9 bases from J, the gap between germline ends came to 16 bases. This CDR3 comprises 15 residues. Germline CDR1 LNHDA, CDR2 SQIVND (reference sequence). CDR3 in DNA: TGTGCCAGTAGTACCGACGACAGCATAATTTCACCCCTCCACTTT. This codes for CASSTDDSIISPLHF. The full variable domain, with the rest looked up from reference TRBV19 and TRBJ1-6, is DGGITQSPKYLFRKEGQNVTLSCEQNLNHDAMYWYRQDPGQGLRLIYYSQIVNDFQKGDIAEGYSVSREKKESFPLTVTSAQKNPTAFYLCASSTDDSIISPLHFGNGTRLTVT.

In its sample, this clonotype was seen many times. J is TRBJ2-5 and V is TRBV20-1; TRBD2 matches at 9 bases. The CDR3 covers 14 residues. The ends lost 6 bases at V and 5 bases at J; junction bases unmatched: 10. Germline-derived CDR1 and CDR2 are DFQATT and SNEGSKA (reference sequence). This CDR3 reads CSARSGGPGETQYF. The CDR3 nucleotides read TGCAGTGCCAGAAGCGGGGGGCCGGGGGAGACCCAGTACTTC.

The sample holds many counts of this clonotype. The V gene is TRBV5-1, the J gene TRBJ1-5; D not resolved. This CDR3 has 15 amino acids. Looked up from germline, CDR1 is SGHRS and CDR2 is YFSETQ. V was shortened by 2 bases and J by 2 bases, with 11 bases between the two germline ends. CDR3 in amino acids: CASSLSGVGNQPQHF. As DNA, the CDR3 is TGCGCCAGCAGCTTAAGTGGGGTGGGCAATCAGCCCCAGCATTTT.

In this sample, this clonotype turned up many times. CDR3 DNA: TGCGCCAGCAGCCCCTGGGACACCGGGGAGCTGTTTTTT. It yields the protein CASSPWDTGELFF. J is TRBJ2-2 and V is TRBV4-1, with D hard to call. Germline V gene data show CDR1 as MGHRA and CDR2 as YSYEKL. The V end lost 4 bases, the J end lost 3 bases, and 6 bases lay between the germline ends. CDR3 length: 13 residues.

This clonotype was recorded at least ten times. The chain carries TRBV5-1 and TRBJ2-3; no clear D. From germline, CDR1 is SGHRS and CDR2 YFSETQ. Trimming stripped 0 bases from V and 2 bases from J, with 10 bases between. The CDR3 loop spans 15 amino acids. DNA of the CDR3: TGCGCCAGCAGCTTGGTGGTCGAGGCCACAGATACGCAGTATTTT. Its protein is CASSLVVEATDTQYF.

Many counts were recorded for this clonotype. The chain has TRBV19 and TRBJ2-6; no clear D gene. Per the germline V gene, CDR1 is LNHDA and CDR2 is SQIVND (reference sequence). Trimming removed 6 bases at V and 1 base at J, with 19 bases between. The CDR3 consists of 18 residues. As DNA, the CDR3 is TGTGCCAGTAGAGGTGGTCCGGGTAAGAAGTCTGGGGCCAACGTCCTGACTTTC. As protein: CASRGGPGKKSGANVLTF.

CDR3 residues: CAISTGRADLSGANVLTF. The CDR3 DNA reads as TGTGCCATTTCGACAGGGCGGGCTGACCTCTCTGGGGCCAACGTCCTGACTTTC. The chain combines TRBV10-3 with TRBJ2-6, with TRBD1 matching over 7 bases. Germline V gene lookup returns CDR1 ENHRY and CDR2 SYGVKD. Trimming cost V 9 bases and J 0 bases; bases outside gene matches: 14. The CDR3 spans 18 residues.

In this sample, this clonotype turned up many times. The chain employs TRBV12-3 or TRBV12-4 and TRBJ2-7; TRBD1 aligns across 7 bases. The CDR3 contains 16 residues. V was pared by 0 bases and J by 3 bases, with 8 bases of the junction left unmatched. The CDR3 coding sequence is TGTGCCAGCAGTTTAGCCGGGACAGTGACATTCTACGAGCAGTACTTC. It codes for CASSLAGTVTFYEQYF.

To note about this clonotype: A much larger clone sits a single nucleotide away, making a read error possible. J is TRBJ2-3 and V is TRBV28, with D perhaps given as TRBD1 or TRBD2 (6 bases each). The germline CDR1 and CDR2 sequences are MDHEN and SYDVKM. This CDR3 comprises 14 residues. CDR3 region: CGSIPLGGRDTQYF. CDR3 nucleotides: TGTGGCAGCATCCCTTTAGGGGGGAGAGATACGCAGTATTTT.

There are many counts of this clonotype. The V and J genes are TRBV7-9 and TRBJ2-7; unclear D gene. The CDR3 consists of 14 residues. Trimming cost V 5 bases and J 0 bases, with 11 bases left between them. Germline-derived CDR1 and CDR2 are SEHNR and FQNEAQ (reference sequence). CDR3 sequence (DNA): TGTGCCAGCAGCCGTGGTCAGGTCTCCTACGAGCAGTACTTC. It translates to CASSRGQVSYEQYF.

This sequence joins TRBV15 and TRBJ1-5; the D gene is possibly TRBD1 (6 bases). CDR3 length: 16 residues. Germline V lookup: CDR1 LNHNV, CDR2 YYDKDF (reference sequence). V dropped 0 bases and J dropped 6 bases, with 15 bases sitting between them. The CDR3 DNA is TGTGCCACCAGCAGAGAAGTTTCGGGGGCGGGTCAGCCCCAGCATTTT. Translation: CATSREVSGAGQPQHF.

This clonotype was seen many times. The chain links TRBV7-7 to TRBJ2-1, with 11 bases that match TRBD2. The CDR3 spans 16 residues. Per germline, CDR1 SSHAT and CDR2 FNYEAQ (reference sequence). The junction had 4 bases not matched to a gene; V was cut back by 0 bases and J by 6 bases. CDR3 sequence: CASSLAGSGGANEQFF. The CDR3 nucleotides are TGTGCCAGCAGCTTAGCGGGTAGCGGGGGGGCCAATGAGCAGTTCTTC.

This chain uses TRBV11-2 with TRBJ2-1; D is unresolved. Germline lookup yields CDR1 SGHAT and CDR2 FQNNGV. V shed 0 bases and J shed 2 bases, with 2 bases lying between them. The CDR3 spans 13 residues. The CDR3: CASSLEAYNEQFF. CDR3 bases: TGTGCCAGCAGCTTAGAAGCCTACAATGAGCAGTTCTTC. The entire variable domain, with the rest obtained from reference TRBV11-2 and TRBJ2-1, is as follows: EAGVAQSPRYKIIEKRQSVAFWCNPISGHATLYWYQQILGQGPKLLIQFQNNGVVDDSQLPKDRFSAERLKGVDSTLKIQPAKLEDSAVYLCASSLEAYNEQFFGPGTRLTVL.

This clonotype occurred many times. This chain joins TRBV7-2 and TRBJ1-5; D is perhaps TRBD1 (6 bases). V was trimmed by 6 bases and J by 4 bases, leaving 16 bases between them. The CDR3 consists of 15 residues. CDR1 is SGHTA and CDR2 is FQGNSA in the germline V gene. The CDR3, as DNA: TGTGCCAGCAGTCGTAAACAGGGACCAAATCAGCCCCAGCATTTT. Translated: CASSRKQGPNQPQHF.

In this sample, this clonotype turned up many times. The chain couples TRBV6-5 to TRBJ2-4; 13 bases match TRBD2. The CDR3 runs to 14 residues. V shed 2 bases, J shed 14 bases, and the junction held 6 bases outside the gene matches. The germline V gene encodes CDR1 MNHEY and CDR2 SVGAGI. CDR3 DNA sequence: TGTGCCAGCAGTTACGCGACTAGCGGGGGGCGGAAGTACTTC. Translation gives CASSYATSGGRKYF.

This clonotype was seen at least ten times. This chain uses TRBV20-1 with TRBJ1-1; D is unclear. Germline V lookup: CDR1 DFQATT, CDR2 SNEGSKA (reference sequence). V lost 6 bases, J lost 3 bases, and 11 bases lay in between. CDR3 size: 12 residues. The CDR3 loop is CSAKRYDTEAFF. The DNA for the CDR3 is TGCAGTGCCAAGAGGTACGACACTGAAGCTTTCTTT.

This clonotype was seen ten or more times. J is TRBJ2-7 and V is TRBV10-2; 11 bases agree with TRBD1. The CDR3 extends over 15 amino acids. Trimming removed 6 bases from V and 5 bases from J; junction bases left unmatched: 9. Germline V CDR1 and CDR2: WSHSY, SAAADI. The CDR3 loop is CASRPRGQGANEQYF. CDR3 in DNA: TGCGCCAGCAGACCGCGCGGACAGGGGGCTAACGAGCAGTACTTC.

This clonotype was counted ten times or more. The V gene is TRBV5-1, the J gene TRBJ2-5; D possibly matches TRBD1 or TRBD2 (5 bases each). Germline-derived CDR1 and CDR2 are SGHRS and YFSETQ. Deletions cut 5 bases from V and 4 bases from J, with 12 bases between. CDR3 length: 13 amino acids. Written as DNA, the CDR3 is TGCGCCAGCAGGAGGGGTGATAGAGAGACCCAGTACTTC. Translation: CASRRGDRETQYF. The full variable domain, rest sourced from reference TRBV5-1 and TRBJ2-5, is KAGVTQTPRYLIKTRGQQVTLSCSPISGHRSVSWYQQTPGQGLQFLFEYFSETQRNKGNFPGRFSGRQFSNSRSEMNVSTLELGDSALYLCASRRGDRETQYFGPGTRLLVL.

Many counts were recorded for this clonotype. This chain connects TRBV5-1 to TRBJ1-2; D remains unclear. Germline CDR1 and CDR2: SGHRS and YFSETQ. The CDR3 loop spans 14 amino acids. V was pared by 1 base and J by 8 bases, with 15 bases between. The CDR3 bases are TGCGCCAGCAGCTTGATGGGTCTGCTATTCGGCTACACCTTC. It is translated as CASSLMGLLFGYTF. Full variable domain (rest looked up from reference TRBV5-1 and TRBJ1-2): KAGVTQTPRYLIKTRGQQVTLSCSPISGHRSVSWYQQTPGQGLQFLFEYFSETQRNKGNFPGRFSGRQFSNSRSEMNVSTLELGDSALYLCASSLMGLLFGYTFGSGTRLTVV.

The table lists this clonotype with many counts. The V gene is TRBV6-6, the J gene TRBJ2-1, with 12 bases identical to TRBD2. CDR3 size: 17 residues. The V gene end was trimmed by 5 bases and the J gene end by 0 bases; junction bases not matched to a gene: 5. Germline V gene lookup returns CDR1 MNHNY and CDR2 SVGAGI (reference sequence). CDR3 DNA sequence: TGTGCCAGCAGTGACACTAGCGGGGGGCTCTCCTACAATGAGCAGTTCTTC. This gives the protein CASSDTSGGLSYNEQFF.

This clonotype is labeled as medium-sized. The chain combines TRBV11-1 with TRBJ2-7; D could derive from TRBD1 or TRBD2 (5 bases each). Germline CDR1 SGHAT, CDR2 FQDESV (reference sequence). The CDR3 is 15 residues long. Trimming took off 4 bases at V and 2 bases at J, with 15 bases between the two ends. This CDR3 reads CASSSTGTATYEQYF. The CDR3, as DNA: TGTGCCAGCAGCTCGACCGGGACGGCGACCTACGAGCAGTACTTC.

The chain employs TRBV7-2 and TRBJ2-7; no reliable D call. V lost 5 bases to trimming and J lost 4 bases, with 9 bases between them. The CDR3 loop spans 12 amino acids. The germline V gene encodes CDR1 SGHTA and CDR2 FQGNSA. The CDR3 protein is CASSLSFYEQYF. The CDR3 DNA reads as TGTGCCAGCAGCCTCTCCTTTTACGAGCAGTACTTC.

This clonotype occurred many times. The chain combines TRBV5-6 with TRBJ2-5; D perhaps matches TRBD2 (5 bases). The CDR3 sequence is 14 residues long. V was clipped by 4 bases and J by 0 bases, with 10 bases between them. Germline V gene data show CDR1 as SGHDT and CDR2 as YYEEEE. The CDR3 region has the DNA TGTGCCAGCAGCATGGACTGGGACCAAGAGACCCAGTACTTC. Translating gives CASSMDWDQETQYF.

In this sample, this clonotype turned up many times. The chain carries TRBV5-4 and TRBJ1-5; D perhaps matches TRBD1 (6 bases). Per the germline V gene, CDR1 is SGHNT and CDR2 is YYREEE (reference sequence). Trimming shortened V by 0 bases and J by 4 bases, and 11 bases separated the two germline ends. There are 15 residues in the CDR3. CDR3 DNA: TGTGCCAGCAGCTTGGGACAGGAACCGAATCAGCCCCAGCATTTT. It yields the protein CASSLGQEPNQPQHF.

This clonotype was observed many times. The chain couples TRBV30 to TRBJ2-7, with TRBD1 matching 10 bases. Trimming at V came to 3 bases and at J to 4 bases, leaving 9 bases not matched to a gene. This CDR3 spans 15 amino acids. The germline CDR1 and CDR2 sequences are GTSNPN and SVGIG (reference sequence). The CDR3 nucleotides are TGTGCCTGGAGGGAAGAACTGGGACAGGGGTACGAGCAGTACTTC. It specifies CAWREELGQGYEQYF.